The 5 T cell receptor beta chains given below trace back to one sample, sequenced in a study of cytomegalovirus exposure and HLA in healthy donors. The primer mix had 60 Vbeta and 13 Jbeta primers. Produced via immunoSEQ multiplex PCR; TCRdb's table is partial and in-frame only. The table lists about 130,000 clones, about four fifths of them singletons. The sample was PBMCs. The receptors were gathered from a young man in good health and CMV-seronegative.

This clone has a handful of counts. This chain uses TRBV9 with TRBJ2-2; TRBD2 matches at 9 bases. This CDR3 spans 15 amino acids. V trimming: 1 base; J trimming: 5 bases; junction bases outside the gene matches: 3. Per germline, CDR1 SGDLS and CDR2 YYNGEE. The DNA of the CDR3 is TGTGCCAGCAGCGTAACTAGCGGGTTAACCGGGGAGCTGTTTTTT. Its translation is CASSVTSGLTGELFF.

This rearrangement joins TRBV27 to TRBJ2-3; D uncertain. V was trimmed by 1 base and J by 6 bases, leaving 8 bases between them. Germline V lookup: CDR1 MNHEY, CDR2 SMNVEV (reference sequence). CDR3 length: 13 amino acids. The CDR3 is CASSLFQVDTQYF. CDR3 DNA sequence: TGTGCCAGCAGTTTATTCCAGGTTGATACGCAGTATTTT.

The V call is TRBV29-1, the J call TRBJ2-5; 8 nucleotides align to TRBD2. CDR3 length equals 11 residues. CDR1 and CDR2 (germline): SQVTM, ANQGSEA. Trimming at V came to 1 base and at J to 12 bases, leaving 4 bases not matched to a gene. CDR3 loop: CSVEGGSGEYF. The CDR3, as DNA: TGCAGCGTTGAAGGGGGTAGCGGGGAGTACTTC. The full variable domain, its missing parts supplied by reference TRBV29-1 and TRBJ2-5, is SAVISQKPSRDICQRGTSLTIQCQVDSQVTMMFWYRQQPGQSLTLIATANQGSEATYESGFVIDKFPISRPNLTFSTLTVSNMSPEDSSIYLCSVEGGSGEYFGPGTRLLVL.

The chain couples TRBV7-9 to TRBJ2-5, with D possibly TRBD2 on 6 matching bases. V was pared by 5 bases and J by 3 bases, with 25 bases between. Per the germline V gene, CDR1 is SEHNR and CDR2 is FQNEAQ (reference sequence). The CDR3 is 18 residues long. The CDR3 loop is CASSPRAGSYGWKETQYF. Written as DNA, the CDR3 is TGTGCCAGCAGCCCACGCGCGGGAAGCTACGGATGGAAAGAGACCCAGTACTTC.

The chain carries TRBV2 and TRBJ1-1; D ambiguous. V was trimmed by 8 bases and J by 5 bases, leaving 15 bases between them. Germline V CDR1 and CDR2: SNHLY, FYNNEI. CDR3 size: 13 residues. The CDR3 spells CASLPTRGTEAFF. Written as DNA, the CDR3 is TGTGCCAGCCTGCCCACCAGAGGGACTGAAGCTTTCTTT.